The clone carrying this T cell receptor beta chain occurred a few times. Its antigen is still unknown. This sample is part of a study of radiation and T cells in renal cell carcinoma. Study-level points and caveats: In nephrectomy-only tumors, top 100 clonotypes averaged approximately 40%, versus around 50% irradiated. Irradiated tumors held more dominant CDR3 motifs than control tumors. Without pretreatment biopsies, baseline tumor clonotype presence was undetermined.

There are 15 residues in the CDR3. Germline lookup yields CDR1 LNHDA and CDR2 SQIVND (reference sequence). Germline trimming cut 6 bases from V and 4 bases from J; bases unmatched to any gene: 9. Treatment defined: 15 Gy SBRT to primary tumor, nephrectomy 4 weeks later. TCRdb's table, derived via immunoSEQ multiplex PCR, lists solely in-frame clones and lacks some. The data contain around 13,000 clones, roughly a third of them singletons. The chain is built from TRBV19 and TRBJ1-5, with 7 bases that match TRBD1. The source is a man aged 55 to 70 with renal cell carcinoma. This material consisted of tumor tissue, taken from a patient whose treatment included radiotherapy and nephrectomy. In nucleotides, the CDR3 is TGTGCCAGTAGGATTACAAGGACAGGAAATCAGCCCCAGCATTTT. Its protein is CASRITRTGNQPQHF. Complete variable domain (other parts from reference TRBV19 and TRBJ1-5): DGGITQSPKYLFRKEGQNVTLSCEQNLNHDAMYWYRQDPGQGLRLIYYSQIVNDFQKGDIAEGYSVSREKKESFPLTVTSAQKNPTAFYLCASRITRTGNQPQHFGDGTRLSIL.